This TCR beta chain was recorded in a study of CD8+CD57+ T cells in acquired aplastic anemia. Overall study context: Healthy donor CD4+ cell samples had a mean of about 11 million reads.

Genomic DNA, the template, was used for profiling of the TCR beta VDJ and CDR3. MiXCR was run by TCRdb on the reads, yielding one entry per CDR3 protein. Here the sample spans about 170,000 distinct CDR3 sequences, roughly 45% being singletons. The table lists this clonotype with many counts. Its target is unknown. Study outcomes and limitations: Patients and controls had in common some 30 CD8+ CDR3 sequences. No significant patient-versus-control difference appeared in CD8+ Simpson's diversity.

From germline, CDR1 is DFQATT and CDR2 SNEGSKA (reference sequence). The CDR3 length is 16 residues. Trimming pared 2 bases from V and 2 bases from J, leaving 15 bases between. The chain recombines TRBV20-1 with TRBJ2-2; D is perhaps TRBD2 (5 bases). The sample comprised sorted CD4+, CD8+, or CD8+CD57+ T cells (not recorded which) from PBMCs. This TCR came from a human donor in good health. CDR3 in amino acids: CSARKVGEGNTGELFF. CDR3 DNA: TGCAGTGCTAGAAAGGTGGGAGAGGGCAACACCGGGGAGCTGTTTTTT.